The clone carrying this T cell receptor (beta chain) was seen just once. Its cognate antigen is unknown. The V gene's germline CDR1 is KGHSH and CDR2 LQKENI. The CDR3 extends over 15 amino acids. V lost 3 bases to trimming and J lost 4 bases; unmatched junction nucleotides: 6. These data originate in a study of cytomegalovirus exposure and HLA in healthy donors. Study context: Membership in the Caucasian-associated ancestry cluster was found for around 81% of around 380 genotyped donors.

Primers: 60 Vbeta forward and 13 Jbeta reverse. The table came from immunoSEQ multiplex PCR; TCRdb's copy has only in-frame clones and leaves some out. The sample contains under 300,000 clones, roughly 89% of which appear only once. Regarding the study as a whole: The authors listed some 160 TCR beta chains as cytomegalovirus-associated. In a later analysis, most CMV-associated TCR beta chains appeared HLA-restricted.

This sequence joins TRBV18 and TRBJ2-3, with 8 bases matching TRBD2. The source material was PBMCs. This clonotype was sampled from a man aged 40-50 years in good health and CMV-seropositive. CDR3 loop: CASSPPALAADTQYF. CDR3 nucleotide sequence: TGTGCCAGCTCACCCCCGGCACTAGCGGCAGATACGCAGTATTTT.